These 20 T cell receptor beta chains were sequenced from one sample in a study of T cells in women clearing cervical HPV infection. Sequencing was performed with immunoSEQ multiplex PCR; in TCRdb, only in-frame clones are kept and a portion is missing. The sample has fewer than 35,000 clones. Sequencing was done on a sample of blood buffy coat. The receptors stem from a woman aged 18-69 years with a cervical HPV16 infection that either progressed to CIN3+ or cleared (not recorded which).

As concerns this clone: The read is 3 residues too short to cover the CDR3 end, so that end is filled in from the germline J gene. The V call is TRBV30, the J call TRBJ2-2; tentatively, D is TRBD2 (6 bases). The length of the CDR3 is 19 residues. Germline loops: CDR1 GTSNPN, CDR2 SVGIG (reference sequence). The covered CDR3 bases are TGTGCCTGGAGGCCTTCCCTAGGGGCGCGGGGCTCCTATAATTCACCG. Residues: CAWRPSLGARGSYNSP. The CDR3, in full, reads CAWRPSLGARGSYNSPLFF.

This clone is identified as medium-sized from frequency. Read data end 3 residues before the CDR3 end; the end is taken from the germline J gene. The rearrangement uses TRBV6-1 and TRBJ2-6; no firm D call. The CDR3 is 14 residues long. Germline lookup yields CDR1 MNHNS and CDR2 SASEGT. The ends were cut back, 3 bases at V and 0 bases at J, with 3 bases in the middle. The CDR3 DNA, read in part, is TGTGCCAGCAGTGACAACTCTGGGGCCAACGTC. It encodes CASSDNSGANV. The CDR3, in full, reads CASSDNSGANVLTF.

On this clone itself: The read terminates 3 residues before the CDR3 end, so the remaining end is supplied by the germline J gene. This rearrangement joins TRBV23-1 to TRBJ2-2, with 11 bases identical to TRBD2. Being an ORF, TRBV23-1 has a function that is uncertain. CDR3 length: 16 amino acids. After removal of 8 bases from V and 0 bases from J, the junction contained 5 bases not matched to a gene. The part of the CDR3 DNA that was read is TGCGCCAGCCTTGGGACTAGCGGATCGAACACCGGGGAG. This codes for CASLGTSGSNTGE. In full, the CDR3 reads CASLGTSGSNTGELFF.

With respect to this clone: The CDR3 end is not reached by the read, which stops 3 residues before it; the germline J gene fills it in. The chain is built from TRBV19 and TRBJ2-4; perhaps TRBD2 as D (5 bases). CDR3 length: 15 amino acids. Germline-derived CDR1 and CDR2 are LNHDA and SQIVND (reference sequence). The CDR3 DNA, read in part, is TGTGCCAGTAGTATAGGGACCGGGGATAACTATGGT. This gives the protein CASSIGTGDNYG. The full CDR3 reads CASSIGTGDNYGQYF.

Notes on this clone: The CDR3 extends 3 residues past the end of the read, so its final part is completed from the germline J gene. The V call is TRBV5-1, the J call TRBJ2-3, with 7 nucleotides matching TRBD1. CDR1 and CDR2 from the germline V gene are SGHRS and YFSETQ. The CDR3 consists of 14 residues. Trimming cost V 4 bases and J 0 bases; bases outside gene matches: 2. The part of the CDR3 DNA that was read is TGCGCCAGCAGCCCAGGGGGTAGCACAGATACG. It translates to CASSPGGSTDT. The CDR3 reads in full as CASSPGGSTDTQYF.

A remark on this clone: The read gets to within 3 residues of the CDR3 end, and the germline J gene fills in the rest. The genes are TRBV19 and TRBJ1-2; D is possibly TRBD1 (6 bases). The CDR3 covers 15 residues. From germline, CDR1 is LNHDA and CDR2 SQIVND (reference sequence). V was pared by 5 bases and J by 0 bases, with 13 bases between. The CDR3 sequence is CASSYRDTTNYGYTF. Incomplete CDR3 DNA: TGTGCCAGTAGTTACCGGGACACCACTAACTATGGC.

Notes on this clone: The CDR3 goes on 3 residues after the read ends, and that part is filled in from the germline J gene. The chain uses TRBV19 and TRBJ1-4, with 11 bases aligning to TRBD1. The CDR3 runs 14 residues. The J segment lost 7 bases and the V segment lost 3 bases, leaving 1 base of the junction unmatched. Germline values: CDR1 LNHDA, CDR2 SQIVND (reference sequence). CDR3 region: CASSMDRGREKLFF. The CDR3 DNA, read in part, is TGTGCCAGTAGTATGGACAGGGGGCGTGAAAAA.

Comment on this clone: The read ends 3 residues shy of where the CDR3 ends; the end is completed using the germline J gene. The chain joins TRBV19 to TRBJ1-5; possible D gene TRBD1, 6 bases. V was cut by 4 bases and J by 0 bases, with 22 bases left in between. The CDR3 spans 19 residues. Germline CDR1 and CDR2: LNHDA and SQIVND (reference sequence). Incomplete CDR3 DNA: TGTGCCAGTAGTAGGTTGGGAAGGGGTATAGGGGGTAGCAATCAGCCC. Its translation: CASSRLGRGIGGSNQP. The CDR3 in its entirety is CASSRLGRGIGGSNQPQHF.

Regarding this clone: The read stops 3 residues short of the end of the CDR3; the missing end is completed from the germline J gene. The chain is built from TRBV20-1 and TRBJ2-1; 10 bases fit TRBD1. Germline V gene sequence: CDR1 DFQATT, CDR2 SNEGSKA (reference sequence). With V trimmed by 5 bases and J by 6 bases, 4 bases remained unmatched. This CDR3 is 13 amino acids long. The CDR3 here is CSARGDRGNEQFF. The CDR3 bases that were read are TGCAGTGCTCGAGGGGACAGGGGCAATGAG.

Note on this clone: Coverage ceases 3 residues before the CDR3 finishes, and the germline J gene fills in the end. This chain uses TRBV30 with TRBJ2-1, with 10 bases fitting TRBD1. The CDR3 contains 15 residues. Germline V CDR1 and CDR2: GTSNPN, SVGIG (reference sequence). Unmatched junction bases numbered 9, after V lost 4 bases and J lost 6 bases. The CDR3 DNA, read in part, is TGTGCCTGGACCACGACAGGGGGCTTGGGCAATGAG. Amino acids: CAWTTTGGLGNE. The whole CDR3 protein is CAWTTTGGLGNEQFF.

Remarks on this clone: The CDR3 end falls 3 residues outside the read, so it is completed with the germline J gene. This sequence joins TRBV2 and TRBJ2-3; 12 bases are shared with TRBD2. Germline V gene data show CDR1 as SNHLY and CDR2 as FYNNEI. V was pared by 5 bases and J by 3 bases, with 9 bases of the junction left unmatched. CDR3 length: 17 residues. The DNA read from the CDR3 is TGTGCCAGCAGTAAGAGACTAGCGGGGGATTTTACAGATACG. Translating gives CASSKRLAGDFTDT. From start to end, the CDR3 is CASSKRLAGDFTDTQYF.

In the case of this clone: The sequence runs out 3 residues before the end of the CDR3; the remainder is reconstructed from the germline J gene. V usage is TRBV5-1 and J usage is TRBJ1-4; D is possibly TRBD1 (5 bases). Germline assignment: CDR1 SGHRS and CDR2 YFSETQ. V dropped 0 bases and J dropped 6 bases, with 9 bases sitting between them. CDR3 length equals 14 residues. The part of the CDR3 DNA that was read is TGCGCCAGCAGCTTGGCGGGGGGATATGAAAAA. This sequence encodes CASSLAGGYEK. The CDR3 reads in full as CASSLAGGYEKLFF.

Of note for this clone: Read sequence stops 3 residues before the CDR3 end, and the germline J gene provides the missing end. The chain uses TRBV10-3 and TRBJ2-4, with TRBD1 identical over 9 bases. Germline assignment: CDR1 ENHRY and CDR2 SYGVKD. The CDR3 covers 16 residues. CDR3 loop: CAISESFTGGLWGQYF. The part of the CDR3 DNA that was read is TGTGCCATCAGTGAGTCCTTTACAGGGGGCCTATGGGGT.

As to this clone: The read falls 3 residues short of the CDR3 end, and the missing part is taken from the germline J gene. The chain couples TRBV7-9 to TRBJ1-1, with D perhaps matching TRBD1 (6 bases). V dropped 6 bases and J dropped 0 bases, with 11 bases sitting between them. The CDR3 has 14 residues. Germline loops: CDR1 SEHNR, CDR2 FQNEAQ (reference sequence). The part of the CDR3 DNA that was read is TGTGCCAGCAGAGCGGACAGTATGAACACTGAA. This gives the protein CASRADSMNTE. The entire CDR3 is CASRADSMNTEAFF. Full variable domain (rest looked up from reference TRBV7-9 and TRBJ1-1): DTGVSQNPRHKITKRGQNVTFRCDPISEHNRLYWYRQTLGQGPEFLTYFQNEAQLEKSRLLSDRFSAERPKGSFSTLEIQRTEQGDSAMYLCASRADSMNTEAFFGQGTRLTVV.

A remark on this clone: The read is 3 residues too short to cover the CDR3 end, so that end is filled in from the germline J gene. The V call is TRBV7-9, the J call TRBJ2-1; 10 bases align to TRBD1. The length of the CDR3 is 15 residues. The V segment lost 5 bases and the J segment 9 bases; nucleotides outside the gene matches: 10. Germline CDR1 SEHNR, CDR2 FQNEAQ (reference sequence). The sequenced part of the CDR3 DNA is TGTGCCAGCAGCATACCGGGACAGGGGCGCTTTGAG. This gives the protein CASSIPGQGRFE. In full, the CDR3 reads CASSIPGQGRFEQFF.

A note on this clone: The sequenced fragment ends 3 residues before the CDR3 boundary, so the rest is inferred from the germline J gene. The chain links TRBV11-2 to TRBJ2-3; D may be TRBD2 (5 bases). Trimming cost V 2 bases and J 1 base, with 10 bases left between them. The CDR3 runs 15 residues. Per germline, CDR1 SGHAT and CDR2 FQNNGV. The sequenced CDR3 bases are TGTGCCAGCAGCTTATCGGGGATGGGCACAGATACG. It is translated as CASSLSGMGTDT. The entire CDR3 is CASSLSGMGTDTQYF.

As to this clone: The read stops 3 residues short of the end of the CDR3; the missing end is completed from the germline J gene. The chain uses TRBV10-3 and TRBJ1-2, with 7 bases lining up with TRBD1. Germline loops: CDR1 ENHRY, CDR2 SYGVKD. The CDR3 contains 14 residues. J was trimmed by 2 bases and V by 0 bases; bases with no gene match: 0. The sequenced part of the CDR3 DNA is TGTGCCATCAGTGAGTCGGGACAGAACTATGGC. It translates to CAISESGQNYG. The full CDR3 protein reads CAISESGQNYGYTF.

On this clone itself: The CDR3 end lies 3 residues beyond the end of the read and is filled in from the germline J gene. This chain joins TRBV5-1 and TRBJ2-7, with no clear D. This CDR3 has 14 amino acids. Trimming pared 3 bases from V and 2 bases from J, leaving 12 bases between. The germline V gene has CDR1 SGHRS and CDR2 YFSETQ. This CDR3 reads CASSYQVQTYEQYF. The DNA read from the CDR3 is TGCGCCAGCAGCTATCAGGTGCAAACCTACGAG. The variable domain in full, completed from reference TRBV5-1 and TRBJ2-7, reads KAGVTQTPRYLIKTRGQQVTLSCSPISGHRSVSWYQQTPGQGLQFLFEYFSETQRNKGNFPGRFSGRQFSNSRSEMNVSTLELGDSALYLCASSYQVQTYEQYFGPGTRLTVT.

As concerns this clone: The read comes to an end 3 residues before the CDR3 does, leaving the germline J gene to fill in the end. The V and J genes are TRBV20-1 and TRBJ2-5; the match to TRBD1 covers 11 bases. The CDR3 runs to 16 residues. Germline CDR1 and CDR2: DFQATT and SNEGSKA (reference sequence). V was clipped by 1 base and J by 2 bases; unmatched bases: 6. The part of the CDR3 DNA that was read is TGCAGTGCTAGAGGGGACAGGGGGTCCGGTCAAGAGACC. Protein sequence: CSARGDRGSGQET. The entire CDR3 reads CSARGDRGSGQETQYF.

Concerning this clone itself: The CDR3 is cut off 3 residues early in the read; its end comes from the germline J gene. The chain recombines TRBV28 with TRBJ2-7; no definite D call. This CDR3 spans 15 amino acids. CDR1 and CDR2 (germline): MDHEN, SYDVKM. Trimming stripped 2 bases from V and 2 bases from J, with 13 bases between. The DNA read from the CDR3 is TGTGCCAGCAGTTTAGTTCGTTCAGAAACCTACGAG. This translates into CASSLVRSETYE. The whole CDR3 is CASSLVRSETYEQYF.